Given below is one TCR beta chain in context. Its antigen is currently unknown. The PCR made use of 60 Vbeta and 13 Jbeta primers. The protocol was immunoSEQ multiplex PCR, while the TCRdb copy is restricted to in-frame clones and leaves out a portion. Among 150,000 or so clones listed, more than 65% were seen once. The V gene lost 3 bases and the J gene lost 0 bases, with 11 bases spanning the gap. Germline lookup yields CDR1 SNHLY and CDR2 FYNNEI. The length of the CDR3 is 16 residues. The record originates from a study of cytomegalovirus exposure and HLA in healthy donors. Findings and caveats of the study: Trimming of TCR beta V- and J-genes showed a link, identified in a later analysis, to a missense DCLRE1C variant.

The chain combines TRBV2 with TRBJ1-4; D is unresolved. This sequence originates from a man in his late teens or twenties in good health and CMV-seropositive. The sequenced sample consisted of PBMCs. The CDR3 sequence: CASSDKLRATNEKLFF. The CDR3 region has the DNA TGTGCCAGCAGTGATAAACTCCGGGCAACTAATGAAAAACTGTTTTTT.